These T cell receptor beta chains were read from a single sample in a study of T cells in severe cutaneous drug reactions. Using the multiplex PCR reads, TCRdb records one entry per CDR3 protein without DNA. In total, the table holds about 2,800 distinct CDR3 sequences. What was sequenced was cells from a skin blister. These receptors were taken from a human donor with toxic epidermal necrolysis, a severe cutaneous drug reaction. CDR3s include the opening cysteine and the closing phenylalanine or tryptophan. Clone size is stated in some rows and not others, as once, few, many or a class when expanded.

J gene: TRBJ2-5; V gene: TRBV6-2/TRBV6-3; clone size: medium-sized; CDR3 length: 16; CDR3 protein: CASSYSRQGGKETQYF
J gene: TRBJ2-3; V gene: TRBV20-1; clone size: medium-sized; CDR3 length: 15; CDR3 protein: CSARGIAGGTDTQYF
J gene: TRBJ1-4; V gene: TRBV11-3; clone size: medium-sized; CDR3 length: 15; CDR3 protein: CASRQGPGPEEKLFF
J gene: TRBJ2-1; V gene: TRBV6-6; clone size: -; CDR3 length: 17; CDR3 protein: CASSGYSVLERYGEQFF
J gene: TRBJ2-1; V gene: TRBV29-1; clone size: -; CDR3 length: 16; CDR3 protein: CSVGGLAVTSYNEQFF
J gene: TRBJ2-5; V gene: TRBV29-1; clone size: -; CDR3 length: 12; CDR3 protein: CSVMAGVETQYF
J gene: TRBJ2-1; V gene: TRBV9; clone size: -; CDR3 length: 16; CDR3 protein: CASSVAGDVNYNEQFF
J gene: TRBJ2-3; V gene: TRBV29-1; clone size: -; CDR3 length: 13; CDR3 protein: CSAWTGLPDTQYF
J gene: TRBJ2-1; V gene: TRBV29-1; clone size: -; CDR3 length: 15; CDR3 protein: CSVETSGRGLDEQFF
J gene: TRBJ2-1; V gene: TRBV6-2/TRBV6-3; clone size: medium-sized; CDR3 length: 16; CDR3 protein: CASRPPTSGRVNEQFF
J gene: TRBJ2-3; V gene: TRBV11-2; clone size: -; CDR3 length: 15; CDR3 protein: CASSLDTFSTDTQYF
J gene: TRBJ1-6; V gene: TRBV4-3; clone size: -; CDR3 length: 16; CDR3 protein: CASSQDPTGGNSPLHF
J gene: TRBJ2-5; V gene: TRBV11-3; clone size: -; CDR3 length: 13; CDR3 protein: CASSLAPGETQYF
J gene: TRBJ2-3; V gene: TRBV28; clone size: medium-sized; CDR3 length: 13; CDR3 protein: CASSLFPPDTQYF
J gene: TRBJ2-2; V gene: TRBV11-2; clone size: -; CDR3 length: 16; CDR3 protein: CASRQTGEGNTGELFF
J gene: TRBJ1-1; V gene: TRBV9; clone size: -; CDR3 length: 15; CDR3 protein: CASSDSRYMNTEAFF
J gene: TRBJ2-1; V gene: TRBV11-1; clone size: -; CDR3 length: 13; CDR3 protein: CASMSSSYNEQFF
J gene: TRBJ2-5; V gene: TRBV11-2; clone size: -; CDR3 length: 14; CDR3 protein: CASSSTLEWGTQYF
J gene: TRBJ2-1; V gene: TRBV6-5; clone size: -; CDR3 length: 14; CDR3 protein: CASSSLTRAGTQFF
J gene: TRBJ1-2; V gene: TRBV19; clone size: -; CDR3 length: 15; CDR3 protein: CASSIPPAGRSGYTF
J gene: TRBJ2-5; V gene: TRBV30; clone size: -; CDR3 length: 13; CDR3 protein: CACVAGYQETQYF
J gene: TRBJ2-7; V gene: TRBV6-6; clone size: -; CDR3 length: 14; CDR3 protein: CASSYKGTPYEQYF
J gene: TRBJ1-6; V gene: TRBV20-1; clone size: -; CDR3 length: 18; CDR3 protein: CSARDRDGRVSSNSPLHF
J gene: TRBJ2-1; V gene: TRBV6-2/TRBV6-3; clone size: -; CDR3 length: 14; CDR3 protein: CASSYRAFDNEQFF
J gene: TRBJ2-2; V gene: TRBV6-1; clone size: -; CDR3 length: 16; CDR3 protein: CASSDRRITNTGELFF
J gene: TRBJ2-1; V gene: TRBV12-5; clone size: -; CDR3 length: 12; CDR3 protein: CASGPGSNEQFF
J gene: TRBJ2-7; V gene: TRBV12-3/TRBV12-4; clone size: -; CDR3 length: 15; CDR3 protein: CASSPSGRAGYEQYF
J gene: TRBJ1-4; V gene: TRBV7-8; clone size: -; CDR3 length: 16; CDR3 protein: CASSSKPGRRNEKLFF
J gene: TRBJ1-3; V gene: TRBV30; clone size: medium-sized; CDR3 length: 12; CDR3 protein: CAWKASGNTIYF
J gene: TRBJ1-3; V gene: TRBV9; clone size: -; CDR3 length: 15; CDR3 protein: CASSVDGTLGNTIYF
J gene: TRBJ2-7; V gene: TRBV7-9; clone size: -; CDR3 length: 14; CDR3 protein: CASRITPGSYEQYF
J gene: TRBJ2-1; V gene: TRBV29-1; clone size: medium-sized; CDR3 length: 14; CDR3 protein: CSVENRGANNEQVF
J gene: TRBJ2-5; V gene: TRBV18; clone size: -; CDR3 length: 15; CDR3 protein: CASSPDMEVPETQYF
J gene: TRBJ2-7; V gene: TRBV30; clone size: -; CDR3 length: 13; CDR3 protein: CAWSGGGSSEQYF
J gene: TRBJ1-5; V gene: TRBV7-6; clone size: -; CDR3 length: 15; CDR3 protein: CASSLEAGKGQPQHF
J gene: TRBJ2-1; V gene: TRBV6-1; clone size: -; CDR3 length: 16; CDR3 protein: CASSERVGQSHNEQFF
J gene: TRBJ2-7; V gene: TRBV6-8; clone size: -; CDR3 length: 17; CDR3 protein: CASRDLAGQPVTYEQYF
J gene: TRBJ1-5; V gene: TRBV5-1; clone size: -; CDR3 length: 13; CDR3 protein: CASSRIPNQPQHF
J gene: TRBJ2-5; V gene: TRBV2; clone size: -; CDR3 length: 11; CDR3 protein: CASSDRETQFF
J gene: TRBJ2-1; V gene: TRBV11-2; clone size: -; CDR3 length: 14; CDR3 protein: CASGMGPLPNEQFF
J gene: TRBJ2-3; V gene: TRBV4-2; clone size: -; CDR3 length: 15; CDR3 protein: CASSPPGEAGDTQYF
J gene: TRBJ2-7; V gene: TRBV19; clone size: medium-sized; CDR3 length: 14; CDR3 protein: CASSINRDTYEQYF
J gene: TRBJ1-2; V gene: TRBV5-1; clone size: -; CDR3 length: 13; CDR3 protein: CASSLEGGRGYTF
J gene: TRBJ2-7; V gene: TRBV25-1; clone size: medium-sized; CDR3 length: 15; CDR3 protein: CASTTAKQGFYEQYF
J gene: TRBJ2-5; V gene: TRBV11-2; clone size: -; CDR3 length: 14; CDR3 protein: CASSQGGFEETQYF
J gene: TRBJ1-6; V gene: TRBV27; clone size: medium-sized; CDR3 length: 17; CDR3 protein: CASSPQGIRGYNSPLHF